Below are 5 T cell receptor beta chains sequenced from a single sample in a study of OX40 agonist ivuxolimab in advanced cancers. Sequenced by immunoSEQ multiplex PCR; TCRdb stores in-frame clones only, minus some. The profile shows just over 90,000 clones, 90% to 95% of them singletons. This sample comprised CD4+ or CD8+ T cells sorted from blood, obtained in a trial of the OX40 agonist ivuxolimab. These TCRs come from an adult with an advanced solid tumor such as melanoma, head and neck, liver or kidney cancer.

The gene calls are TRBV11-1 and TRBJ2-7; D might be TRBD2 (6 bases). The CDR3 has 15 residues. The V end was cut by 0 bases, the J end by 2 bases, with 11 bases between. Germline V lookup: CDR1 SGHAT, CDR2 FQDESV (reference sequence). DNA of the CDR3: TGTGCCAGCAGCTTAGCTATGACTAGTACCTACGAGCAGTACTTC. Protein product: CASSLAMTSTYEQYF.

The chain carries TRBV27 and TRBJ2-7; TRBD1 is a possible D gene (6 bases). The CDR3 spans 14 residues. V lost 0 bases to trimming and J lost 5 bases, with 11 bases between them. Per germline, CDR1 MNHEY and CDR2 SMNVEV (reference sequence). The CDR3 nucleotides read TGTGCCAGCAGTTTATCCCAGGGGCCACACGAGCAGTACTTC. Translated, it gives CASSLSQGPHEQYF.

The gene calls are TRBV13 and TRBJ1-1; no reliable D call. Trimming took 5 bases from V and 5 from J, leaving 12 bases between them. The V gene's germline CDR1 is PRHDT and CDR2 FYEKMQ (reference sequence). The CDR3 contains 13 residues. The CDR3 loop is CASSPQGRTEAFF. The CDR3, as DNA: TGTGCCAGCAGCCCCCAAGGCCGGACTGAAGCTTTCTTT.

The CDR3 DNA sequence: TGTGCCAGCAGCTTAGAGCCCGACACTTCTATCTACGAGCAGTACTTC. Translation: CASSLEPDTSIYEQYF. This chain links TRBV11-3 with TRBJ2-7; no clear D gene. CDR3 length: 16 residues. V was shortened by 0 bases and J by 3 bases, with 15 bases between the two germline ends. Germline loops: CDR1 SGHNT, CDR2 YENEEA.

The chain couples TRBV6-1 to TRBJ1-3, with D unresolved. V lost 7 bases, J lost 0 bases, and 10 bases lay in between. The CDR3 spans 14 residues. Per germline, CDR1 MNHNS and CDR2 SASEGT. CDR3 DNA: TGTGCCAGCATCCTGACGGACTCTGGAAACACCATATATTTT. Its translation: CASILTDSGNTIYF.